What follows describes a single T cell receptor beta chain. Germline assignment: CDR1 MNHNY and CDR2 SVGAGI (reference sequence). This CDR3 region has 14 residues. The V and J ends lost 5 bases and 3 bases, in that order; junction bases with no gene match: 6. This PCR relied on a set of 60 Vbeta primers and 13 Jbeta primers. Method: immunoSEQ multiplex PCR; TCRdb's copy keeps in-frame clones and lacks some. The table includes fewer than 100,000 clones, over 75% detected once. The sample comes from a study of cytomegalovirus exposure and HLA in healthy donors. What was sequenced was PBMCs. This clonotype was sampled from a male donor in good health and CMV-seropositive. This chain connects TRBV6-6 to TRBJ1-1; 7 nucleotides line up with TRBD1. The CDR3 spells CASSTDRRYTEAFF. The CDR3 DNA reads as TGTGCCAGCAGTACGGACAGGAGATACACTGAAGCTTTCTTT.